Listed below are T cell receptor beta chains from one sample, sequenced in a study of CD8 T cells in ankylosing spondylitis. TCRdb reprocessed the 5' RACE reads with MiXCR, giving one entry per CDR3 protein. The sample records approximately 290,000 distinct CDR3 sequences, around 21% being singletons. The sample was blood, either unsorted or a sorted T cell fraction (not recorded which). The receptors come from a female donor with ankylosing spondylitis or in good health (not recorded which). Each CDR3 is given with its conserved first and last residue. The D gene is left open where the match is weak. For some rows the clone size is stated as once, few or many, or as a class when expanded; others skip it.

V	J	D	length	size	DNA	CDR3
TRBV4-3	TRBJ2-3	NA	17	NA	TGCGCCAGCAGCCAAGATTGGAGGTGGAGGGGGACAGATACGCAGTATTTT	CASSQDWRWRGTDTQYF
TRBV12-3/TRBV12-4	TRBJ2-1	NA	15	few	TGTGCCAGCAGTTCCTCCGGGACACAGTACAATGAGCAGTTCTTC	CASSSSGTQYNEQFF
TRBV10-3	TRBJ2-3	TRBD2	16	NA	TGTGCCACCGTAGCGGGAGGGGAGTTTGTTACAGATACGCAGTATTTT	CATVAGGEFVTDTQYF
TRBV12-3/TRBV12-4	TRBJ2-1	TRBD2	14	NA	TGTGCCAGCAGGCCTAGGCCTAGCGGCAATGAGCAGTTCTTC	CASRPRPSGNEQFF
TRBV12-3/TRBV12-4	TRBJ2-1	TRBD2	15	many	TGTGCCAGCAGTTTACCGGGAGGTCCCGTCAATGAGCAGTTCTTC	CASSLPGGPVNEQFF
TRBV20-1	TRBJ2-1	NA	15	few	TGCAGTGCACAACCCCTTAGTCGGAATTACAATGAGCAGTTCTTC	CSAQPLSRNYNEQFF
TRBV29-1	TRBJ2-7	NA	11	NA	TGCAGCGTTGGTCTGAACTACGAGCAGTACTTC	CSVGLNYEQYF
TRBV7-6	TRBJ2-5	NA	13	NA	TGTGCCAGCAGCCCATTACGGGGGGAGACCCAGTACTTC	CASSPLRGETQYF
TRBV12-3/TRBV12-4	TRBJ1-5	NA	15	many	TGTGCCAGCAGTTTCGGGGATTCGAGCAATCAGCCCCAGCATTTT	CASSFGDSSNQPQHF
TRBV7-2	TRBJ2-1	TRBD2	15	NA	TGTGCCAGCAGCTTAGTAGCGGGACCCAACAATGAGCAGTTCTTC	CASSLVAGPNNEQFF
TRBV5-1	TRBJ2-7	NA	14	NA	TGCGCCAGCAGCTTGAGGGGGACGGGGGACGAGCAGTACTTC	CASSLRGTGDEQYF
TRBV24-1	TRBJ2-1	NA	13	few	TGTGCCACCCGTGGGAGCTCCTACAATGAGCAGTTCTTC	CATRGSSYNEQFF
TRBV20-1	TRBJ2-1	NA	12	NA	TGCAGTGCTTACGGACGTTATGGGGAGCAGTTCTTC	CSAYGRYGEQFF
TRBV6-2/TRBV6-3	TRBJ1-1	NA	16	few	TGTGCCAGCAGACCCCGACGGGTTGGTGGATTCACTGAAGCTTTCTTT	CASRPRRVGGFTEAFF
TRBV20-1	TRBJ2-5	TRBD2	15	NA	TGCAGTGCTAGTTCGGGGGAGGGGTACCAAGAGACCCAGTACTTC	CSASSGEGYQETQYF
TRBV12-3/TRBV12-4	TRBJ1-1	NA	15	NA	TGTGCCAGCAGTTTAGTCTGGGGTGGAAACACTGAAGCTTTCTTT	CASSLVWGGNTEAFF
TRBV27	TRBJ1-1	TRBD1	14	few	TGTGCCAGCAGTTTTGGGACAGTGAACACTGAAGCTTTCTTT	CASSFGTVNTEAFF
TRBV28	TRBJ1-2	NA	11	NA	TGTGCCAGCAGGCAATCCTATGGCTACACCTTC	CASRQSYGYTF
TRBV5-1	TRBJ2-1	TRBD2	17	few	TGCGCCAGCAGCTGGGGGGGAGGCGGAAGCTCCTACAATGAGCAGTTCTTC	CASSWGGGGSSYNEQFF
TRBV6-1	TRBJ2-5	NA	13	few	TGTGCCCGAGGAGGGGCCACCAAAGAGACCCAGTACTTC	CARGGATKETQYF
TRBV4-3	TRBJ2-3	TRBD2	17	NA	TGCGCCAGCAGCCAAGGAGGTGGCGGGAGTCTCGCAGATACGCAGTATTTT	CASSQGGGGSLADTQYF
TRBV6-2/TRBV6-3	TRBJ2-3	TRBD2	16	many	TGTGCCAGCTCCTGGACTAGCGGGACCCGCACAGATACGCAGTATTTT	CASSWTSGTRTDTQYF
TRBV6-5	TRBJ2-1	NA	8	many	TGTGCCAGCAGTTATCCCCGCTTC	CASSYPRF
TRBV19	TRBJ1-1	TRBD1	13	NA	TGTGCCAGTAGGGACAGGACTTACACTGAAGCTTTCTTT	CASRDRTYTEAFF
TRBV20-1	TRBJ2-1	TRBD2	15	NA	TGCAGTGCTAGACGGGCTAGCGGGAGTTCCAATGAGCAGTTCTTC	CSARRASGSSNEQFF
TRBV19	TRBJ1-1	TRBD1	11	NA	TGTGCCAGTCACAGGGGGACTGAAGCTTTCTTT	CASHRGTEAFF
TRBV12-3/TRBV12-4	TRBJ2-1	NA	16	few	TGTGCCAGCCACATTGGGGGACCGGGACTCACACGTGAGCAGTTCTTC	CASHIGGPGLTREQFF
TRBV29-1	TRBJ1-1	NA	10	NA	TGCAGCGCCCTGCAGACTGAAGCTTTCTTT	CSALQTEAFF
TRBV10-3	TRBJ1-2	TRBD1	14	NA	TGTGCCATCAGATGGGGACAGGGGATGGTTGGCTACACCTTC	CAIRWGQGMVGYTF
TRBV6-1	TRBJ2-7	TRBD1	17	few	TGTGCCAGCAGCCGGGACAGGCCTAGTGTGGGGGACTACGAGCAGTACTTC	CASSRDRPSVGDYEQYF
TRBV18	TRBJ2-5	TRBD1	14	many	TGTGCCAGCTCGCCGACAGGGGGCCAAGAGACCCAGTACTTC	CASSPTGGQETQYF
TRBV12-3/TRBV12-4	TRBJ1-4	NA	12	few	TGTGCCAGCCGCCGGGGGGCTGAAAAACTGTTTTTT	CASRRGAEKLFF
TRBV6-1	TRBJ2-5	NA	13	NA	TGTGCCAGCAGACGGACAAAGCAAGAGACCCAGTACTTC	CASRRTKQETQYF